This T cell receptor (beta chain) was profiled in a study of blood T cells in healthy people across ages. Using a J-beta primer mix together with a sample-barcoded 5' primer, a second PCR was run for roughly 7 to 12 cycles. TCRdb ran MiXCR on the 5' RACE reads and lists one entry per CDR3 protein. The profile shows over a million distinct CDR3 sequences, almost 25% of them singletons. Trimming pared 3 bases from V and 6 bases from J, leaving 8 bases between. CDR1 is DFQATT, CDR2 SNEGSKA, per germline (reference sequence). This CDR3 has 12 amino acids. The sample was also reused in another study, on T cells of mothers and their children. This second study notes: The study obtained over 8 million TCR beta CDR3 reads per mother and about 3 million per child.

The receptor was derived from a girl aged 2-10 years in good health. This chain joins TRBV20-1 and TRBJ1-4; tentative D call: TRBD1 (6 bases). Sequencing input: blood. Written as DNA, the CDR3 is TGCAGTGCTAGGCAGGGGTATGAAAAACTGTTTTTT. This sequence encodes CSARQGYEKLFF.